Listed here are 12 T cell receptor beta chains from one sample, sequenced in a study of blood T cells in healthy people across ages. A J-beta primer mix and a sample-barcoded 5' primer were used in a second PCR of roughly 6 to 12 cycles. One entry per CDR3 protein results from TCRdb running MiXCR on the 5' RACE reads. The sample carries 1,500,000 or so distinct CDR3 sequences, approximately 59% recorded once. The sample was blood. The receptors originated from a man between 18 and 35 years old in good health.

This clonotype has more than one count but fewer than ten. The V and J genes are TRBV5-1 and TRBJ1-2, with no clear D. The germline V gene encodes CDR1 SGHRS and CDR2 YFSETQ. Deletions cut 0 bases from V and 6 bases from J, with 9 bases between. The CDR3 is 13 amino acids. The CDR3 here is CASSLVPGDGYTF. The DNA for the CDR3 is TGCGCCAGCAGCTTGGTTCCCGGGGATGGCTACACCTTC.

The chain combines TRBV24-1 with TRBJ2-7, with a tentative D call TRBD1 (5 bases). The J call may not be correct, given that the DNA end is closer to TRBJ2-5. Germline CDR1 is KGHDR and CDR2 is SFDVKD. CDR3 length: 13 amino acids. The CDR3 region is CATSDLMGQTQYF. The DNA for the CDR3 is TGTGCCACCAGTGATTTGATGGGGCAGACCCAGTACTTC.

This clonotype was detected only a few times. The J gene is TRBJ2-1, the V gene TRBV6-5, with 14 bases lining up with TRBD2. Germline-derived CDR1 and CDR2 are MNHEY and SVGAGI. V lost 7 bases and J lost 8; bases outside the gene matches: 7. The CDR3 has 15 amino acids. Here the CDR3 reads CASNTGLAGEDEQFF. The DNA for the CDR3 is TGTGCCAGCAATACGGGACTAGCGGGAGAGGATGAGCAGTTCTTC.

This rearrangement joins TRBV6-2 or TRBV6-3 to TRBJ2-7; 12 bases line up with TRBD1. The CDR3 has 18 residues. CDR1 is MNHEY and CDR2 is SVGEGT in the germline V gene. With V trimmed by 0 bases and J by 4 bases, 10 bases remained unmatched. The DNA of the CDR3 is TGTGCCAGCAGTTACTCTACCCGTCCGGGACAGGGGGCTTACGAGCAGTACTTC. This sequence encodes CASSYSTRPGQGAYEQYF.

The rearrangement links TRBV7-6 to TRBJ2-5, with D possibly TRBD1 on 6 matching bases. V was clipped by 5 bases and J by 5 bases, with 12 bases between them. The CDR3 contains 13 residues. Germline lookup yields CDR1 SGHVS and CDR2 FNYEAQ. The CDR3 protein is CASSRRGWETQYF. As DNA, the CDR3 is TGTGCCAGCAGCCGCAGGGGATGGGAGACCCAGTACTTC.

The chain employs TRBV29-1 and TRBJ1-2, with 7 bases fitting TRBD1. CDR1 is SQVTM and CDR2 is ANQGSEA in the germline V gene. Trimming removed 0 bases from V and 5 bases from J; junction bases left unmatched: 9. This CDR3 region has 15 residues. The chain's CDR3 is CSVEDHGRGKYGYTF. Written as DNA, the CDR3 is TGCAGCGTTGAAGATCACGGCAGGGGGAAGTATGGCTACACCTTC.

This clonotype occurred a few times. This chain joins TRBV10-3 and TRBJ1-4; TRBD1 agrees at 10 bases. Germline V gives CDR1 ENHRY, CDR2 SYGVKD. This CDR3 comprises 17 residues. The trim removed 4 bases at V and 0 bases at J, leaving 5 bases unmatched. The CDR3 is CAISVGTGAATNEKLFF. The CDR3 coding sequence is TGTGCCATCAGTGTCGGGACAGGGGCTGCAACTAATGAAAAACTGTTTTTT.

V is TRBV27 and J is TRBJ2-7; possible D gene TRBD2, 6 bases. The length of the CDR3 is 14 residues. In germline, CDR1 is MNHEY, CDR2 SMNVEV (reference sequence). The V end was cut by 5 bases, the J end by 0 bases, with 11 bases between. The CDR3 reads CASSIGGSSYEQYF. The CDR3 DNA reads TGTGCCAGCAGTATAGGAGGGAGCTCCTACGAGCAGTACTTC.

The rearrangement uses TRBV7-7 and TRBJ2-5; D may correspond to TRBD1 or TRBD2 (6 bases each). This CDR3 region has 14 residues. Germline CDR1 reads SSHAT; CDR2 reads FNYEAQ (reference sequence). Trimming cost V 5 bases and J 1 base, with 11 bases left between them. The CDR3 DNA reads TGTGCCAGCAGCCAGGGGACTCTCCAAGAGACCCAGTACTTC. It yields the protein CASSQGTLQETQYF.

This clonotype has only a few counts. CDR3 DNA sequence: TGTGCCAGCATTTCTACTAGTGGGAGACGTAGGGCCAACGTCCTGACTTTC. Translation gives CASISTSGRRRANVLTF. V and J are TRBV2 and TRBJ2-6, with D perhaps TRBD2 (5 bases). CDR1 is SNHLY, CDR2 FYNNEI, per germline. V dropped 7 bases and J dropped 5 bases, with 21 bases sitting between them. The CDR3 spans 17 residues.

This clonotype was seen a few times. CDR3 nucleotides: TGCAGCGTTGAGGCGTGGGCAGATACGCAGTATTTT. This translates into CSVEAWADTQYF. The rearrangement joins TRBV29-1 to TRBJ2-3; D unclear. The germline gives CDR1 SQVTM, CDR2 ANQGSEA. The CDR3 is 12 residues long. The ends were cut back, 3 bases at V and 4 bases at J, with 8 bases in the middle.

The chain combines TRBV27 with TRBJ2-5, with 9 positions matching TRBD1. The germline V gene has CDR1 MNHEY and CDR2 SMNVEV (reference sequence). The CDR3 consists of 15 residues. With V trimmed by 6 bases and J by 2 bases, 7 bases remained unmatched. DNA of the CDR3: TGTGCCAGCAGCTCACAGGGGGCCGGGCAAGAGACCCAGTACTTC. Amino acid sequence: CASSSQGAGQETQYF.